What follows are 17 T cell receptor beta chains derived from one specimen sequenced in a study of blood T cell repertoires in COVID-19. Clones were read by immunoSEQ multiplex PCR, and TCRdb kept only the in-frame ones, dropping some. Of roughly 100,000 clones in the sample, 85% to 90% were seen once. Sample: peripheral blood. These receptors came from a man in his fifties or sixties with acute or convalescent COVID-19.

V and J are TRBV15 and TRBJ1-6; D is possibly TRBD1 (6 bases). Trimming took off 0 bases at V and 8 bases at J, with 14 bases between the two ends. Germline lookup yields CDR1 LNHNV and CDR2 YYDKDF (reference sequence). This CDR3 has 16 residues. CDR3 sequence reads: CATSRDGGGSHSPLHF. The CDR3 DNA reads as TGTGCCACCAGCAGAGATGGGGGGGGCTCCCATTCACCCCTCCACTTT.

The chain couples TRBV3-1 (or the pseudogene TRBV3-2) to TRBJ2-1, with D maybe TRBD2 (7 bases). Looked up from germline, CDR1 is LGHDT and CDR2 is YNNKEL (reference sequence). The germline V and J ends were trimmed by 4 bases and 2 bases, with 12 bases remaining between them. This CDR3 has 15 amino acids. The CDR3 DNA sequence: TGTGCCAGCAGCCGCGGGGGCCCCACCTACAATGAGCAGTTCTTC. Amino acid sequence: CASSRGGPTYNEQFF.

V and J are TRBV2 and TRBJ1-3, with no clear D. V lost 7 bases and J lost 0, with 7 bases in between. CDR3 length: 13 amino acids. CDR1 and CDR2 (germline): SNHLY, FYNNEI. The CDR3 bases are TGTGCCAGCACATGGAGCTCTGGAAACACCATATATTTT. Residues: CASTWSSGNTIYF.

The chain recombines TRBV7-9 with TRBJ2-7; no reliable D call. The CDR3 has 14 amino acids. V was clipped by 0 bases and J by 0 bases, with 6 bases between them. Germline-derived CDR1 and CDR2 are SEHNR and FQNEAQ (reference sequence). CDR3 DNA sequence: TGTGCCAGCAGCTTAGCACACCTCTCCTACGAGCAGTACTTC. Its protein product is CASSLAHLSYEQYF.

The V gene is TRBV30, the J gene TRBJ2-3, with D possibly matching TRBD1 (6 bases). This CDR3 is 13 amino acids long. Trimming pared 7 bases from V and 0 bases from J, leaving 11 bases between. In germline, CDR1 is GTSNPN, CDR2 SVGIG (reference sequence). Written as DNA, the CDR3 is TGTGCCTCCGGACAGAAAAGCACAGATACGCAGTATTTT. Protein product: CASGQKSTDTQYF.

This clone was detected once. The J gene is TRBJ1-3, the V gene TRBV12-3 or TRBV12-4; no firm D call. CDR3 length equals 13 residues. Between the trimmed V and J ends, which lost 8 bases and 4 bases, there was a span of 12 bases. The DNA of the CDR3 is TGTGCCAGCTGGCTCGGGGTGGGAAACACCATATATTTT. This encodes CASWLGVGNTIYF.

J is TRBJ2-3 and V is TRBV7-3; tentatively, D is TRBD2 (5 bases). CDR1 is SGHTA, CDR2 FQGTGA, per germline. This CDR3 is 15 amino acids long. V was cut by 5 bases and J by 1 base, with 13 bases left in between. The CDR3 loop reads CASSPRGDGTDTQYF. DNA of the CDR3: TGTGCCAGCAGCCCACGGGGAGATGGCACAGATACGCAGTATTTT.

This clone has a handful of counts. The chain joins TRBV20-1 to TRBJ1-3, with D perhaps matching TRBD1 (6 bases). Germline CDR1 reads DFQATT; CDR2 reads SNEGSKA (reference sequence). There are 12 residues in the CDR3. The V and J ends lost 3 bases and 9 bases respectively, with 12 bases between them. CDR3 in amino acids: CSASEGGSTIYF. Written as DNA, the CDR3 is TGCAGTGCTAGTGAGGGGGGATCCACCATATATTTT.

The CDR3 DNA reads TGTGCCAGCAGCTTAGCCAAGGGGACAGCGACCTACGAGCAGTACTTC. This encodes CASSLAKGTATYEQYF. This rearrangement joins TRBV7-9 to TRBJ2-7, with 7 positions matching TRBD1. CDR3 length: 16 amino acids. Trimming removed 0 bases from V and 2 bases from J; junction bases left unmatched: 7. Per the germline V gene, CDR1 is SEHNR and CDR2 is FQNEAQ (reference sequence).

The chain joins TRBV3-1 (or the pseudogene TRBV3-2) to TRBJ2-7, with 10 nucleotides matching TRBD2. V trimming: 0 bases; J trimming: 7 bases; junction bases outside the gene matches: 9. Germline loops: CDR1 LGHDT, CDR2 YNNKEL (reference sequence). This CDR3 contains 16 residues. Written as DNA, the CDR3 is TGTGCCAGCAGCCAAGATACTGCTGGACTAGCGGCAGAGCAGTACTTC. Amino acids: CASSQDTAGLAAEQYF.

The chain has TRBV9 and TRBJ2-5; D is unresolved. Trimming stripped 0 bases from V and 4 bases from J, with 16 bases between. Germline CDR1 and CDR2: SGDLS and YYNGEE. This CDR3 contains 16 residues. The CDR3: CASSVGGSEFTETQYF. The DNA of the CDR3 is TGTGCCAGCAGCGTAGGCGGCTCGGAATTTACAGAGACCCAGTACTTC.

The V and J genes are TRBV5-1 and TRBJ2-2, with TRBD1 matching over 7 bases. Germline CDR1 SGHRS, CDR2 YFSETQ. V lost 1 base and J lost 3; bases outside the gene matches: 6. The CDR3 is made up of 16 amino acids. The chain's CDR3 is CASSLLRDRDTGELFF. The CDR3 coding sequence is TGCGCCAGCAGCTTGCTCCGAGACAGGGACACCGGGGAGCTGTTTTTT.

The rearrangement joins TRBV6-5 to TRBJ1-3, with D perhaps TRBD1 (5 bases). There are 15 residues in the CDR3. Trimming cost V 4 bases and J 0 bases, with 10 bases left between them. The V gene's germline CDR1 is MNHEY and CDR2 SVGAGI. CDR3 region: CASSLQESSGNTIYF. The CDR3 DNA sequence: TGTGCCAGCAGTTTACAGGAGAGCTCTGGAAACACCATATATTTT.

This chain connects TRBV10-1 to TRBJ1-6; D remains unclear. The V and J ends lost 4 bases and 7 bases respectively, with 8 bases between them. This CDR3 contains 13 residues. Germline lookup yields CDR1 WNHNN and CDR2 SYGVQD (reference sequence). In DNA form, the CDR3 reads TGCGCCAGCAGTGTGTTGGAGAATTCACCCCTCCACTTT. Translated, it gives CASSVLENSPLHF.

This clone was observed a handful of times. This chain links TRBV12-3 or TRBV12-4 with TRBJ1-3, with unresolved D. The CDR3 sequence is 12 residues long. Trimming took off 4 bases at V and 8 bases at J, with 9 bases between the two ends. CDR3 DNA sequence: TGTGCCAGCAGTTCGGGGAGTTACACCATATATTTT. It translates to CASSSGSYTIYF.

J is TRBJ2-2 and V is TRBV27; 8 nucleotides align to TRBD2. The CDR3 sequence is 18 residues long. V lost 1 base and J lost 3; bases outside the gene matches: 10. Looked up from germline, CDR1 is MNHEY and CDR2 is SMNVEV (reference sequence). CDR3 DNA: TGTGCCAGCAGTTTATTCGCCTTTAGCGGGACTTACACCGGGGAGCTGTTTTTT. Amino acids: CASSLFAFSGTYTGELFF.

In its sample, this clone was seen a few times. For the CDR3, the DNA is TGTGCCAGCAGCCGACCTCAGGGTCCCCTCCACTTT. It codes for CASSRPQGPLHF. The rearrangement uses TRBV12-3 or TRBV12-4 and TRBJ1-6, with a weak D call TRBD1 (5 bases). The CDR3 extends over 12 amino acids. Deletions cut 6 bases from V and 13 bases from J, with 13 bases between.